A single sample is the source of the 25 T cell receptor beta chains below, sequenced in a study of cytomegalovirus exposure and HLA in healthy donors. The primer mix had 60 Vbeta and 13 Jbeta primers. TCRdb's table, derived via immunoSEQ multiplex PCR, lists solely in-frame clones and lacks some. The data hold about 130,000 clones, with over 70% observed a single time. Sequenced input: PBMCs. The receptors derive from a female donor in good health and CMV-seronegative.

The chain couples TRBV5-4 to TRBJ2-2, with a tentative D call TRBD1 (6 bases). Trimming removed 4 bases from V and 0 bases from J, with 10 bases in between. CDR1 is SGHNT, CDR2 YYREEE, per germline (reference sequence). This CDR3 is built from 15 residues. CDR3 loop: CASSPQGANTGELFF. CDR3 sequence (DNA): TGTGCCAGCAGCCCACAGGGCGCGAACACCGGGGAGCTGTTTTTT.

The chain employs TRBV4-2 and TRBJ2-1; D may be TRBD2 (7 bases). V was trimmed by 1 base and J by 0 bases, leaving 19 bases between them. This CDR3 region has 19 residues. CDR1 is LGHNA and CDR2 is YNFKEQ in the germline V gene. CDR3 protein: CASSQGRGGPPSSYNEQFF. CDR3 DNA: TGTGCCAGCAGCCAAGGGAGGGGGGGGCCCCCGAGCTCCTACAATGAGCAGTTCTTC.

The chain recombines TRBV7-2 with TRBJ1-2; 11 bases align to TRBD1. The length of the CDR3 is 16 residues. The trim removed 5 bases at V and 4 bases at J, leaving 9 bases unmatched. CDR1 SGHTA and CDR2 FQGNSA come from the germline V gene. The CDR3 DNA is TGTGCCAGCAGCCCGGGGACAGGGGGAGCCCTCTATGGCTACACCTTC. The encoded protein is CASSPGTGGALYGYTF. The variable domain in full, completed from reference TRBV7-2 and TRBJ1-2, reads GAGVSQSPSNKVTEKGKDVELRCDPISGHTALYWYRQSLGQGLEFLIYFQGNSAPDKSGLPSDRFSAERTGGSVSTLTIQRTQQEDSAVYLCASSPGTGGALYGYTFGSGTRLTVV.

The gene calls are TRBV4-1 and TRBJ1-2, with 10 bases aligning to TRBD1. Germline loops: CDR1 MGHRA, CDR2 YSYEKL. The CDR3 consists of 18 residues. The V segment lost 0 bases and the J segment 2 bases; nucleotides outside the gene matches: 9. The CDR3 here is CASSQDRGQGRTNYGYTF. CDR3 in DNA: TGCGCCAGCAGCCAAGATCGGGGACAGGGGCGGACAAACTATGGCTACACCTTC.

This chain connects TRBV28 to TRBJ2-5; 8 bases match TRBD2. The end of the DNA fits TRBJ2-7 better, so the J call may be wrong. The CDR3 length is 16 residues. Germline V gene sequence: CDR1 MDHEN, CDR2 SYDVKM. DNA for the CDR3: TGTGCCAGCAGGGGGATAGCGGGAAACCCCCCCTACGAGCAGTACTTC. It translates to CASRGIAGNPPYEQYF.

This chain uses TRBV5-1 with TRBJ1-1; D call uncertain. Deletions cut 0 bases from V and 6 bases from J, with 6 bases between. The CDR3 is 12 residues long. Germline CDR1 SGHRS, CDR2 YFSETQ. The CDR3, as DNA: TGCGCCAGCAGCTTGGCCAAATCTGAAGCTTTCTTT. Its protein product is CASSLAKSEAFF.

This rearrangement joins TRBV4-1 to TRBJ2-1; D perhaps matches TRBD2 (5 bases). Deletions cut 1 base from V and 1 base from J, with 5 bases between. The length of the CDR3 is 14 residues. Germline-derived CDR1 and CDR2 are MGHRA and YSYEKL. DNA of the CDR3: TGCGCCAGCAGCCAAGCGGGGTCCTACAATGAGCAGTTCTTC. Protein: CASSQAGSYNEQFF.

The V call is TRBV19, the J call TRBJ2-5; possible D gene TRBD2, 5 bases. The germline V gene encodes CDR1 LNHDA and CDR2 SQIVND (reference sequence). There are 12 residues in the CDR3. Trimming shortened V by 2 bases and J by 11 bases, and 12 bases separated the two germline ends. The CDR3 DNA follows: TGTGCCAGTAGTATATTCGGGGAAGAGCAGTACTTC. Its protein product is CASSIFGEEQYF.

The V call is TRBV5-1, the J call TRBJ2-5; D ambiguous. V was clipped by 0 bases and J by 2 bases, with 11 bases between them. The CDR3 is 15 residues long. Per germline, CDR1 SGHRS and CDR2 YFSETQ. In DNA, the CDR3 is TGCGCCAGCAGCTTGGACCCTGGGCGACAAGAGACCCAGTACTTC. Encoded protein: CASSLDPGRQETQYF.

This clone has only one observation. The V gene is TRBV7-9, the J gene TRBJ2-1; 11 bases are a match to TRBD1. Looked up from germline, CDR1 is SEHNR and CDR2 is FQNEAQ (reference sequence). The CDR3 covers 15 residues. The trim removed 1 base at V and 8 bases at J, leaving 4 bases unmatched. DNA of the CDR3: TGTGCCAGCAGCTTAGGGACAGGGGGCGCGGATGAGCAGTTCTTC. Its protein is CASSLGTGGADEQFF.

This chain joins TRBV9 and TRBJ2-1; 8 nucleotides agree with TRBD2. The germline gives CDR1 SGDLS, CDR2 YYNGEE. The J segment lost 9 bases and the V segment lost 4 bases, leaving 12 bases of the junction unmatched. The CDR3 extends over 15 amino acids. This CDR3 reads CASSKLAEEGSEQFF. Here the CDR3 DNA reads TGTGCCAGCAGCAAACTAGCGGAGGAAGGAAGTGAGCAGTTCTTC.

The chain recombines TRBV5-6 with TRBJ1-1, with 8 bases identical to TRBD1. The germline CDR1 and CDR2 sequences are SGHDT and YYEEEE. V gave up 4 bases and J gave up 10 bases; unmatched junction bases: 9. This CDR3 has 13 amino acids. The CDR3 nucleotides are TGTGCCAGCAGCACCGACAGGGGAAGGGGAGCTTTCTTT. Protein: CASSTDRGRGAFF.

The chain uses TRBV7-3 and TRBJ1-6; D call uncertain. Germline-derived CDR1 and CDR2 are SGHTA and FQGTGA. The CDR3 runs to 13 residues. V lost 1 base to trimming and J lost 9 bases, with 7 bases between them. For the CDR3, the DNA is TGTGCCAGCAGCTTAAGGGAGGCTTCACCCCTCCACTTT. It yields the protein CASSLREASPLHF.

The rearrangement links TRBV7-3 to TRBJ2-1, with TRBD2 as a possible D gene (5 bases). Trimming took off 0 bases at V and 9 bases at J, with 12 bases between the two ends. Germline loops: CDR1 SGHTA, CDR2 FQGTGA. This CDR3 is 14 amino acids long. The CDR3 reads CASSLTPDWGEQFF. CDR3 DNA sequence: TGTGCCAGCAGCTTAACCCCGGACTGGGGTGAGCAGTTCTTC.

The table lists this clone with a few counts. The genes are TRBV7-3 and TRBJ2-2, with TRBD2 matching over 7 bases. The CDR3 is 14 amino acids. With 8 bases clipped from V and 2 bases from J, the junction kept 5 bases outside the gene matches. From germline, CDR1 is SGHTA and CDR2 FQGTGA. The CDR3 coding sequence is TGTGCCAGCGGCAAGCGGGATAACACCGGGGAGCTGTTTTTT. This translates into CASGKRDNTGELFF.

The chain joins TRBV7-3 to TRBJ2-1; 8 nucleotides match TRBD2. The CDR3 contains 15 residues. The trim removed 5 bases at V and 4 bases at J, leaving 7 bases unmatched. Germline lookup yields CDR1 SGHTA and CDR2 FQGTGA. The CDR3 loop is CASSDRTSSYNEQFF. The CDR3 region has the DNA TGTGCCAGCAGCGACCGGACTAGCAGTTACAATGAGCAGTTCTTC.

The chain carries TRBV11-2 and TRBJ1-6, with D possibly matching TRBD1 (5 bases). V was clipped by 2 bases and J by 8 bases, with 13 bases between them. Germline V gene lookup returns CDR1 SGHAT and CDR2 FQNNGV. This CDR3 spans 15 amino acids. The CDR3 bases are TGTGCCAGCAGCTTAAGTTGGGGCATGGATTCACCCCTCCACTTT. The encoded protein is CASSLSWGMDSPLHF.

This clone has only one observation. V gene TRBV7-3 combines with J gene TRBJ2-1; 8 bases fit TRBD2. Germline V gene sequence: CDR1 SGHTA, CDR2 FQGTGA. Trimming took 1 base from V and 8 from J; bases not matched to a gene: 7. CDR3 length: 15 amino acids. The CDR3 DNA reads as TGTGCCAGCAGCTTAATTCACGGGGGGGTGCATGAGCAGTTCTTC. It yields the protein CASSLIHGGVHEQFF.

This sequence joins TRBV2 and TRBJ2-4; possible D gene TRBD1, 5 bases. V lost 0 bases and J lost 6, with 12 bases in between. In germline, CDR1 is SNHLY, CDR2 FYNNEI. The CDR3 is 15 amino acids. In DNA, the CDR3 is TGTGCCAGCAGTGAAGCGCGCGGCCAGGGAAACATTCAGTACTTC. Translation: CASSEARGQGNIQYF. Full variable domain (rest looked up from reference TRBV2 and TRBJ2-4): EPEVTQTPSHQVTQMGQEVILRCVPISNHLYFYWYRQILGQKVEFLVSFYNNEISEKSEIFDDQFSVERPDGSNFTLKIRSTKLEDSAMYFCASSEARGQGNIQYFGAGTRLSVL.

This clone has just one count. The V gene is TRBV6-1, the J gene TRBJ2-6; D possibly corresponds to TRBD1 (6 bases). Trimming took 6 bases from V and 1 from J, leaving 7 bases between them. The CDR3 sequence is 14 residues long. Germline-derived CDR1 and CDR2 are MNHNS and SASEGT. The CDR3 spells CASRTGSGANVLTF. The CDR3 bases are TGTGCCAGCAGAACAGGGTCTGGGGCCAACGTCCTGACTTTC.

In its sample, this clone was seen a few times. The rearrangement uses TRBV27 and TRBJ2-1; D gene ambiguous. CDR1 is MNHEY and CDR2 is SMNVEV in the germline V gene (reference sequence). The length of the CDR3 is 15 residues. V lost 6 bases to trimming and J lost 0 bases, with 12 bases between them. The CDR3 loop reads CASRILLSSYNEQFF. CDR3 bases: TGTGCCAGCAGAATCCTCTTGAGCTCCTACAATGAGCAGTTCTTC.

V and J are TRBV30 and TRBJ1-6; the D is unclear. V dropped 2 bases and J dropped 10 bases, with 12 bases sitting between them. CDR3 length: 13 amino acids. Germline V CDR1 and CDR2: GTSNPN, SVGIG (reference sequence). The CDR3 here is CAWSQDGASPLHF. The DNA for the CDR3 is TGTGCCTGGAGTCAAGACGGAGCCTCACCCCTCCACTTT.

This chain connects TRBV5-1 to TRBJ1-1, with TRBD1 matching 9 bases. Trimming removed 2 bases from V and 5 bases from J; junction bases left unmatched: 7. The V gene's germline CDR1 is SGHRS and CDR2 YFSETQ. The CDR3 length is 15 residues. CDR3 nucleotides: TGCGCCAGCAGCTTAGACAGGGGGGTGGGGACTGAAGCTTTCTTT. Translated: CASSLDRGVGTEAFF.

The J gene is TRBJ2-7, the V gene TRBV15; 13 bases line up with TRBD2. CDR3 length: 17 amino acids. V shed 2 bases and J 5 bases; nucleotides not matched to a gene: 9. Looked up from germline, CDR1 is LNHNV and CDR2 is YYDKDF (reference sequence). The CDR3 nucleotides are TGTGCCACCAGCAGACCGACTAGCGGGAGGCTAAGGGACGAGCAGTACTTC. It yields the protein CATSRPTSGRLRDEQYF.

This clone has a single count. This chain joins TRBV5-1 and TRBJ2-4, with 14 positions matching TRBD2. CDR3 size: 15 residues. In germline, CDR1 is SGHRS, CDR2 YFSETQ. J was trimmed by 8 bases and V by 5 bases; bases with no gene match: 6. CDR3 sequence: CASRGGLAGDHIQYF. In DNA, the CDR3 is TGCGCCAGCAGGGGGGGACTAGCGGGAGATCACATTCAGTACTTC.